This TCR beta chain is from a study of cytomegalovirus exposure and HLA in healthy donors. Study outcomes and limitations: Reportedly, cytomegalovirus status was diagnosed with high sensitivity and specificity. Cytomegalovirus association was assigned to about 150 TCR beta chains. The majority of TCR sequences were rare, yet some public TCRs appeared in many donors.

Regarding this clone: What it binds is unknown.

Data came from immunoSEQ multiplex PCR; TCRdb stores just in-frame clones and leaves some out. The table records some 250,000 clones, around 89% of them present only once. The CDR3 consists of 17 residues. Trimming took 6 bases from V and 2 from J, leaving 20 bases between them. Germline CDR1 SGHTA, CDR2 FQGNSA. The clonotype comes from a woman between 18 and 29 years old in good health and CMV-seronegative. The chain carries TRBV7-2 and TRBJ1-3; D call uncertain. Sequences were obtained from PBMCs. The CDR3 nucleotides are TGTGCCAGCAGTCTCATCGGGGTGGGCTTAGCTGGAAACACCATATATTTT. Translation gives CASSLIGVGLAGNTIYF.